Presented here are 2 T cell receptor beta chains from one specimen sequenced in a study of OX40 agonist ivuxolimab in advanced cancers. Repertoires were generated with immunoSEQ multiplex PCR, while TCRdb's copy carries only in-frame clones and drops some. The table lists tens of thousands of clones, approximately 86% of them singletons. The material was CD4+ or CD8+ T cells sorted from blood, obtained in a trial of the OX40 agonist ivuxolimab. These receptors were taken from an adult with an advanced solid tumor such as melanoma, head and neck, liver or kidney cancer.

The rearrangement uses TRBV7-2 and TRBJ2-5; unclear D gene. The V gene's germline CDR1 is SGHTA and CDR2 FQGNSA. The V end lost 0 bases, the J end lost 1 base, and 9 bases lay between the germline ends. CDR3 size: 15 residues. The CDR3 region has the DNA TGTGCCAGCAGCTTAGCGGTTGCAGGCCAAGAGACCCAGTACTTC. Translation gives CASSLAVAGQETQYF.

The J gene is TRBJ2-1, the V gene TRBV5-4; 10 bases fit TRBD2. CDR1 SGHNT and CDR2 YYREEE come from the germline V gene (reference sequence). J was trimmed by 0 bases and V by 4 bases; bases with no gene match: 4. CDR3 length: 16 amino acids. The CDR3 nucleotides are TGTGCCAGCAGCACGGGACTAGCGAGCTCCTACAATGAGCAGTTCTTC. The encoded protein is CASSTGLASSYNEQFF. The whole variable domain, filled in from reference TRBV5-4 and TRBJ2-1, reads ETGVTQSPTHLIKTRGQQVTLRCSSQSGHNTVSWYQQALGQGPQFIFQYYREEENGRGNFPPRFSGLQFPNYSSELNVNALELDDSALYLCASSTGLASSYNEQFFGPGTRLTVL.